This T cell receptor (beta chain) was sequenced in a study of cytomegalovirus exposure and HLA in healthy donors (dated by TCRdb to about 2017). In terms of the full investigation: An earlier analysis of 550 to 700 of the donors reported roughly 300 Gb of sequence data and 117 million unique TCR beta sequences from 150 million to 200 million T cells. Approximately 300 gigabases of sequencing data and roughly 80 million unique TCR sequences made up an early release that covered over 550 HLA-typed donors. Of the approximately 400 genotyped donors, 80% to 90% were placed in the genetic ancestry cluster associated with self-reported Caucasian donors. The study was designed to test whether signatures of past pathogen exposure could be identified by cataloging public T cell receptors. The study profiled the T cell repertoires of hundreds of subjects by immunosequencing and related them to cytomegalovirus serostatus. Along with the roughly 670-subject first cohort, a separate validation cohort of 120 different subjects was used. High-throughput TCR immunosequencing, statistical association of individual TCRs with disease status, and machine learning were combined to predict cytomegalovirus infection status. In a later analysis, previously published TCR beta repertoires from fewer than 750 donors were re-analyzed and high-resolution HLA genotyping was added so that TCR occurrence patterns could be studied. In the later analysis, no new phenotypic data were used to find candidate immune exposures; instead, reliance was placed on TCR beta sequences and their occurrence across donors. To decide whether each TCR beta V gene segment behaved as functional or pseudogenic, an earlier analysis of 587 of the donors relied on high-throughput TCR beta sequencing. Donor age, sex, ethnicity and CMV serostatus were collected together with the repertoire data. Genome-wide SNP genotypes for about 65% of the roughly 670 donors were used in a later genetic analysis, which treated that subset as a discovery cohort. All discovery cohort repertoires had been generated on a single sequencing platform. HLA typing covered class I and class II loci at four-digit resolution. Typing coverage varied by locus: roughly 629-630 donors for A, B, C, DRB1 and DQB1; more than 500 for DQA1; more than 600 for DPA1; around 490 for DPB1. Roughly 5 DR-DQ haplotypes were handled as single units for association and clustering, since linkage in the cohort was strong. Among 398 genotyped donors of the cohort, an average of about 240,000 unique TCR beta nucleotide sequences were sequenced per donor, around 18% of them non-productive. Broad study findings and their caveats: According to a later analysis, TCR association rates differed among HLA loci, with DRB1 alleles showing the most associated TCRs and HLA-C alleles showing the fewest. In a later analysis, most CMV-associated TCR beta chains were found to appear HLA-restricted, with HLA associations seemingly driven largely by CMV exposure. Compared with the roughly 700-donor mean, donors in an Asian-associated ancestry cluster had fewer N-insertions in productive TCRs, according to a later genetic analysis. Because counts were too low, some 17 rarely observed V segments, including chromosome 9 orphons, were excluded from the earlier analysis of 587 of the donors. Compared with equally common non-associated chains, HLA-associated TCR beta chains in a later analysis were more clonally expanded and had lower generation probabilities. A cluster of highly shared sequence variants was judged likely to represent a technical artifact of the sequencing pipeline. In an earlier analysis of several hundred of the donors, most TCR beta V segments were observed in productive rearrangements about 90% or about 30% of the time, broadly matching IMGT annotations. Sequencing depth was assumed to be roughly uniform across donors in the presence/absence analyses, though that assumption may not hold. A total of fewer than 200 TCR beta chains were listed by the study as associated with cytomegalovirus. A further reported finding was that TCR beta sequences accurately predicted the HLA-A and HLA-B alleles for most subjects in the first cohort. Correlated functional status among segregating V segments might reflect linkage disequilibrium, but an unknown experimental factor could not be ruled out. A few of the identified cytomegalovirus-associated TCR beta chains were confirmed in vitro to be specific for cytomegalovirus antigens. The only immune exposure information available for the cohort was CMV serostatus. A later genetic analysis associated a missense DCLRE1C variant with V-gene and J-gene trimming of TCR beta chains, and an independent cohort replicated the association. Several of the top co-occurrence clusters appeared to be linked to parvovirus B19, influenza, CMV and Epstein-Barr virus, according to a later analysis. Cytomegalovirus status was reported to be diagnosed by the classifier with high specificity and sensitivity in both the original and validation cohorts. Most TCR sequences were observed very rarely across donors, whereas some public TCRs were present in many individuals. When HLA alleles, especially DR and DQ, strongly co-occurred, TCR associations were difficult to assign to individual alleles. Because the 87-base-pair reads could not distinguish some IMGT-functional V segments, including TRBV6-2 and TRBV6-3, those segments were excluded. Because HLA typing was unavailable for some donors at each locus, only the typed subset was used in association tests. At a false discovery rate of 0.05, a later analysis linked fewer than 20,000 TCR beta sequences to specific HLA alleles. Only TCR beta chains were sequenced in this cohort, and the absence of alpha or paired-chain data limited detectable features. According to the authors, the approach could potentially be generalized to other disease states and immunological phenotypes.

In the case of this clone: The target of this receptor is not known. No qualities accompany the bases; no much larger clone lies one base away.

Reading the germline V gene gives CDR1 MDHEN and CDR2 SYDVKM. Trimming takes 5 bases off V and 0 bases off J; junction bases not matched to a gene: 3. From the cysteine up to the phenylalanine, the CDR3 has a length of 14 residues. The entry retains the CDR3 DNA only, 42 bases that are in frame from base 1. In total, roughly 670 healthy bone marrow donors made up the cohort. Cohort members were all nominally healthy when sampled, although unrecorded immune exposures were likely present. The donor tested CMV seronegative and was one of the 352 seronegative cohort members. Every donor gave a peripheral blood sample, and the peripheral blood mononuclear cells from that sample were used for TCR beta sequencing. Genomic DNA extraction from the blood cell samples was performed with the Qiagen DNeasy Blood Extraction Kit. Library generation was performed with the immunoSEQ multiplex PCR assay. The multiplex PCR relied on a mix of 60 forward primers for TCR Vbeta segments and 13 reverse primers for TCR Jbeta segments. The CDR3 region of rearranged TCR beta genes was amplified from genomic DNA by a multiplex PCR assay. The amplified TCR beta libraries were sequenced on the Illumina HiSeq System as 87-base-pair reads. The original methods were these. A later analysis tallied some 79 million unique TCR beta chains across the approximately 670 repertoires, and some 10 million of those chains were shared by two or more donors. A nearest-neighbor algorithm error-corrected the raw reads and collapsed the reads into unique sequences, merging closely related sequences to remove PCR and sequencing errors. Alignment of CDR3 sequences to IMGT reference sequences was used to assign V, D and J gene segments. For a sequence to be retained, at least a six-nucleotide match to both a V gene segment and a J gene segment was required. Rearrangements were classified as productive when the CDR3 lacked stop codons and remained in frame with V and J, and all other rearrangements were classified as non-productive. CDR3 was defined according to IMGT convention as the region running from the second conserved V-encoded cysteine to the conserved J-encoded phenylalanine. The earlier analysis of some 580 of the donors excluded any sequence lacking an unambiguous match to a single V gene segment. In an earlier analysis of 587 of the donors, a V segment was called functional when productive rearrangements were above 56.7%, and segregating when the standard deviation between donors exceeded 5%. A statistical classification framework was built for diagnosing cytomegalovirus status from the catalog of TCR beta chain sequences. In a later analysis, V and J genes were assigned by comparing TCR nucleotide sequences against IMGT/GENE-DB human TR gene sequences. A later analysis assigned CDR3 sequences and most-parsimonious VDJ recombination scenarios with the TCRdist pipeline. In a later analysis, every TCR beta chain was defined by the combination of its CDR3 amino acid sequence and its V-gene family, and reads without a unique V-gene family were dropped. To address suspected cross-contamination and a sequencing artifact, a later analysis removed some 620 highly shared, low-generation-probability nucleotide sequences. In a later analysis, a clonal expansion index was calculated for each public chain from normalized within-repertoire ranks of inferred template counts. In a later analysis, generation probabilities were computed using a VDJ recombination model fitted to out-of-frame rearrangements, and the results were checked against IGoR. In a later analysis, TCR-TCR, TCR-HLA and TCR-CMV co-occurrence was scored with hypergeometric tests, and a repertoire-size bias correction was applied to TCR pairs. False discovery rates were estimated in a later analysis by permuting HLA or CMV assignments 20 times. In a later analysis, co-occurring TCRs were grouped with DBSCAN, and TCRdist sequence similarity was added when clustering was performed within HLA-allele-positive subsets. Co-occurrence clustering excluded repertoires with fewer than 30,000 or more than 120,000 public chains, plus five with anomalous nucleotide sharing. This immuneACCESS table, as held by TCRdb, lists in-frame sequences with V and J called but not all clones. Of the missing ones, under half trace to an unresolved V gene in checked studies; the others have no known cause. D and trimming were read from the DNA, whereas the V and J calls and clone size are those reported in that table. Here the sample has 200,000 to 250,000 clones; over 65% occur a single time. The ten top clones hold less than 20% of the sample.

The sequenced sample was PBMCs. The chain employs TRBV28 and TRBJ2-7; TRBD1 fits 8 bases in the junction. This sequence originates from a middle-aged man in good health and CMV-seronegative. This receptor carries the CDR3 CASSGTGSSYEQYF. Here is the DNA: TGTGCCAGCAGTGGGACAGGAAGCTCCTACGAGCAGTACTTC.